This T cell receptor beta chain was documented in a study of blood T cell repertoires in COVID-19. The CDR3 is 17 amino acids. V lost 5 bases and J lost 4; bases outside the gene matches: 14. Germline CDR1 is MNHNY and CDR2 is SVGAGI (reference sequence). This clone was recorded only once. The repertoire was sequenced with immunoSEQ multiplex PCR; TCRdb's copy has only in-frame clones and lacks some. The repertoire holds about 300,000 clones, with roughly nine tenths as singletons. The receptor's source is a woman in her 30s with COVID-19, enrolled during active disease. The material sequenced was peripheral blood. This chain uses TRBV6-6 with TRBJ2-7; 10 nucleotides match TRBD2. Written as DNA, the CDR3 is TGTGCCAGCAGTCCCCCTAGCGGGGGTTTCTTTTTTTACGAGCAGTACTTC. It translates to CASSPPSGGFFFYEQYF.